The text below deals with one T cell receptor (beta chain). Deletions cut 5 bases from V and 5 bases from J, with 12 bases between. CDR3 length: 13 residues. The germline V gene has CDR1 KGHSH and CDR2 LQKENI. The data are from a study of shared clonotypes between healthy human individuals. Donors included only healthy HIV-negative adults lacking recent acute infections or vaccinations. Some clones are missing from TCRdb's copy, which holds only in-frame ones; the method was immunoSEQ multiplex PCR. The table records 2,500,000 or so clones, roughly 92% of them present only once. The gene calls are TRBV18 and TRBJ1-1; no firm D call. Source material: naive CD4+ T cells from PBMCs. Specified subset: CD45RA+ positively selected. The clonotype comes from a man between 18 and 35 years old in good health. Some clones in this sample may be carry-over from other donors' samples. CDR3 bases: TGTGCCAGCTCAACGGATCCAGGTACTGAAGCTTTCTTT. It is translated as CASSTDPGTEAFF.